This T cell receptor (beta chain) was found in a study of response to subunit inactivated influenza vaccine. Many counts were recorded for this clonotype. TCRdb redid the calling of the RT-PCR reads with MiXCR, one entry per CDR3 protein. Of roughly 570,000 distinct CDR3 sequences in the sample, about 14% were seen once. Sequenced here: PBMCs from blood, sampled 11 to 12 days after vaccination. The origin of this receptor is a man between 45 and 60 years old who received an inactivated influenza vaccine.

The CDR3 DNA is TGTGCCAGCTCCCCATCCGGGACAGGGTACAATGAGCAGTTCTTC. Translation: CASSPSGTGYNEQFF. This chain links TRBV2 with TRBJ2-1, with 9 bases that match TRBD1. CDR1 is SNHLY and CDR2 is FYNNEI in the germline V gene. V dropped 8 bases and J dropped 4; count of bases not matched to a gene: 9. The CDR3 contains 15 residues.